This record concerns one T cell receptor (beta chain) sequence. The data belong to a study of T cell changes during pregnancy in multiple sclerosis. Germline assignment: CDR1 SGHRS and CDR2 YFSETQ. V lost 1 base and J 2 bases, leaving 12 bases between the germline ends. The CDR3 contains 16 residues. Measured with immunoSEQ multiplex PCR; TCRdb has only the in-frame clones, and not every one. The table shows 40,000 to 60,000 clones, with around 92% occurring only once. The material was CD4+ T cells from peripheral blood mononuclear cells, obtained after pregnancy. The genes are TRBV5-1 and TRBJ2-2, with a possible D match to TRBD2 (6 bases). This TCR derives from a female donor with multiple sclerosis, enrolled in a pregnancy study. The CDR3 is CASSLIVAANTGELFF. In DNA form, the CDR3 reads TGCGCCAGCAGCTTGATCGTAGCGGCAAACACCGGGGAGCTGTTTTTT.